The 4 T cell receptor beta chains reported below all come from one sample, sequenced in a study of blood T cell repertoires in COVID-19. Profiling relied on immunoSEQ multiplex PCR, and the TCRdb table lists in-frame clones only, not all of them. The data contain a few hundred thousand clones, approximately 88% of them singletons. Sequencing was carried out using PBMCs or T cells enriched from blood (not recorded which). The receptors stem from a woman aged 35 to 49 with acute COVID-19.

This chain links TRBV9 with TRBJ1-2, with 9 bases lining up with TRBD1. With V trimmed by 5 bases and J by 6 bases, 5 bases remained unmatched. The length of the CDR3 is 13 residues. Per germline, CDR1 SGDLS and CDR2 YYNGEE. CDR3 DNA: TGTGCCAGCAGAGCCGGGACAGGGAATGGCTACACCTTC. Translation: CASRAGTGNGYTF.

The chain is built from TRBV9 and TRBJ1-2; tentative D call: TRBD1 (6 bases). CDR1 SGDLS and CDR2 YYNGEE come from the germline V gene. The CDR3 consists of 16 residues. V lost 0 bases and J lost 4, with 16 bases in between. CDR3 nucleotide sequence: TGTGCCAGCAGCGTAGGAAGGGGGGGCGCCGGCTATGGCTACACCTTC. Amino acids: CASSVGRGGAGYGYTF. Using reference TRBV9 and TRBJ1-2 for the parts outside the CDR3, the full variable domain is DSGVTQTPKHLITATGQRVTLRCSPRSGDLSVYWYQQSLDQGLQFLIQYYNGEERAKGNILERFSAQQFPDLHSELNLSSLELGDSALYFCASSVGRGGAGYGYTFGSGTRLTVV.

The chain joins TRBV24-1 to TRBJ1-2, with unresolved D. V lost 12 bases, J lost 4 bases, and 14 bases lay in between. The CDR3 contains 12 residues. CDR1 is KGHDR, CDR2 SFDVKD, per germline. CDR3 protein: CAPDLEGYGYTF. DNA for the CDR3: TGTGCCCCTGATTTGGAGGGCTATGGCTACACCTTC.

This chain joins TRBV7-9 and TRBJ1-1; D unresolved. This CDR3 is 12 amino acids long. Deletions cut 5 bases from V and 5 bases from J, with 9 bases between. The germline V gene encodes CDR1 SEHNR and CDR2 FQNEAQ (reference sequence). The CDR3 coding sequence is TGTGCCAGCAGCCCTCAGGCAACTGAAGCTTTCTTT. This sequence encodes CASSPQATEAFF. The variable domain in full, completed from reference TRBV7-9 and TRBJ1-1, reads DTGVSQNPRHKITKRGQNVTFRCDPISEHNRLYWYRQTLGQGPEFLTYFQNEAQLEKSRLLSDRFSAERPKGSFSTLEIQRTEQGDSAMYLCASSPQATEAFFGQGTRLTVV.